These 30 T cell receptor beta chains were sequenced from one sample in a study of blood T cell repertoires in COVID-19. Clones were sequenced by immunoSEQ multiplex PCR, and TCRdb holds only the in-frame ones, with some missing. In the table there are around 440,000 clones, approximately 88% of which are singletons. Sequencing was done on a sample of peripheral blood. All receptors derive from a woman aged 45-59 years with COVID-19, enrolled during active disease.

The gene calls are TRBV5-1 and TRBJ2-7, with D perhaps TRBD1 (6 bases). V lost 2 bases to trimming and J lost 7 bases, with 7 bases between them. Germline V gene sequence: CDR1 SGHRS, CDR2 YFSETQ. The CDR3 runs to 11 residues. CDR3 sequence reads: CASSFGTEQYF. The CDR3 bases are TGCGCCAGCAGCTTTGGGACAGAGCAGTACTTC.

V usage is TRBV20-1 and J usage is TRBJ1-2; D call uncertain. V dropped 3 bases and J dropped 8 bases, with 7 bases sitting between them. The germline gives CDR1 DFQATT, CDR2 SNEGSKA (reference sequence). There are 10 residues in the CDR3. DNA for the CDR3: TGCAGTGCTAGGGCTTACGGCTACACCTTC. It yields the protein CSARAYGYTF.

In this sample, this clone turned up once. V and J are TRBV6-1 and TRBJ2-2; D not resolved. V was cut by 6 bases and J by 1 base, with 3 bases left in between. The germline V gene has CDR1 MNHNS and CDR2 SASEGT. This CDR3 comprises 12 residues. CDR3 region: CASSLNTGELFF. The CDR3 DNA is TGTGCCAGCAGCCTGAACACCGGGGAGCTGTTTTTT.

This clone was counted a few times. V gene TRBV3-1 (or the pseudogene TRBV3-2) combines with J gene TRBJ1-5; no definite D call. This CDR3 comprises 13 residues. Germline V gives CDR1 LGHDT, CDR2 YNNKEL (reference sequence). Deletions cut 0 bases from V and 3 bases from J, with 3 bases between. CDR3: CASSQDINQPQHF. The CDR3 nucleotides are TGTGCCAGCAGCCAAGACATCAATCAGCCCCAGCATTTT.

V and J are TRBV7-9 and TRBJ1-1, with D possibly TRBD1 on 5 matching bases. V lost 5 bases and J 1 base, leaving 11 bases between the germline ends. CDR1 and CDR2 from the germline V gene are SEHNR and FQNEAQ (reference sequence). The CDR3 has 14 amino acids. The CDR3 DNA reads TGTGCCAGCAGCCCGGGACTGACGAACACTGAAGCTTTCTTT. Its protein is CASSPGLTNTEAFF.

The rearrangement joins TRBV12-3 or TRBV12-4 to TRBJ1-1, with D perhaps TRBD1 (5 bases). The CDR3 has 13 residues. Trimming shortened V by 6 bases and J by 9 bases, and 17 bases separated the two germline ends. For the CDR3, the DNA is TGTGCCAGCAGGCCGTTTAACGGGGGTAAAGCTTTCTTT. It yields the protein CASRPFNGGKAFF.

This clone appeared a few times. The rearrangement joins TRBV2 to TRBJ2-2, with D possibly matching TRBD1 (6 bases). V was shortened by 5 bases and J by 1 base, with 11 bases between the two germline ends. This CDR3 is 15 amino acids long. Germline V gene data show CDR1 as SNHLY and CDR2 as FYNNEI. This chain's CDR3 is CASSIGTKNTGELFF. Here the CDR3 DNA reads TGTGCCAGCAGTATCGGGACAAAGAACACCGGGGAGCTGTTTTTT.

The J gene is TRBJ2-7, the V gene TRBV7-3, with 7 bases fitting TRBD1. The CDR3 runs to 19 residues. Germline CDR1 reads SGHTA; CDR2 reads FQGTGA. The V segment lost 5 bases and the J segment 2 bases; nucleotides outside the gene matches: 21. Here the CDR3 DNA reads TGTGCCAGCAGCCTAGGTTGCAAACTCCCGGGACAGAAGACCTACGAGCAGTACTTC. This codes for CASSLGCKLPGQKTYEQYF.

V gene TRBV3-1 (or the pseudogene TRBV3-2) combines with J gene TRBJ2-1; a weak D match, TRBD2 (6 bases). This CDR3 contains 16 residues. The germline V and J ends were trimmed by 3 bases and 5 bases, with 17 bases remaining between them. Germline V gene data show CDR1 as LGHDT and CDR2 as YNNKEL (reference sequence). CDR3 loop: CASSHAGGEVDNEQFF. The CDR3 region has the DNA TGTGCCAGCAGCCATGCCGGAGGGGAGGTTGACAATGAGCAGTTCTTC.

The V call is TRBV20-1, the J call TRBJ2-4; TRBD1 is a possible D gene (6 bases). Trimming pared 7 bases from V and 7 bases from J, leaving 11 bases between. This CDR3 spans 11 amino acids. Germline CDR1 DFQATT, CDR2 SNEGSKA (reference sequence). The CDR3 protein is CSVNRENIQYF. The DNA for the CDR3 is TGCAGTGTCAACAGGGAGAACATTCAGTACTTC.

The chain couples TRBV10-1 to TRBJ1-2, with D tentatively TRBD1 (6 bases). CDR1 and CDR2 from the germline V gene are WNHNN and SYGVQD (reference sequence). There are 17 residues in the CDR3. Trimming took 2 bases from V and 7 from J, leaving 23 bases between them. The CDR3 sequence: CASSETGTHFSASGYTF. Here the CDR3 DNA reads TGCGCCAGCAGTGAGACAGGGACCCACTTCTCCGCGTCTGGCTACACCTTC.

The CDR3 DNA is TGCGCCAGCAGCCCGCTGACTAGCGGGGGGGATACGCAGTATTTT. Translating gives CASSPLTSGGDTQYF. The rearrangement links TRBV5-1 to TRBJ2-3; 13 positions agree with TRBD2. V dropped 4 bases and J dropped 6; count of bases not matched to a gene: 5. The CDR3 covers 15 residues. CDR1 SGHRS and CDR2 YFSETQ come from the germline V gene.

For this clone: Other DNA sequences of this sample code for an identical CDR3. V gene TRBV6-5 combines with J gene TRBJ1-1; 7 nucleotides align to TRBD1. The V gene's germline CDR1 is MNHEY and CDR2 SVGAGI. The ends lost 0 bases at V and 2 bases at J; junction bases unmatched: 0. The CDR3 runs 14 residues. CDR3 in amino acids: CASSYSGGNTEAFF. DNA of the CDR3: TGTGCCAGCAGTTACTCAGGGGGCAACACTGAAGCTTTCTTT.

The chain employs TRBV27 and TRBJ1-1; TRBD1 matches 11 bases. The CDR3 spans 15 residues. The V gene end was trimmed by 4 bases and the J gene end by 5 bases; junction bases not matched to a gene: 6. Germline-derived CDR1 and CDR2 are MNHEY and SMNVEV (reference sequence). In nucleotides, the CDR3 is TGTGCCAGCAGTTCCACCGGGACAGGGGGAACTGAAGCTTTCTTT. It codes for CASSSTGTGGTEAFF.

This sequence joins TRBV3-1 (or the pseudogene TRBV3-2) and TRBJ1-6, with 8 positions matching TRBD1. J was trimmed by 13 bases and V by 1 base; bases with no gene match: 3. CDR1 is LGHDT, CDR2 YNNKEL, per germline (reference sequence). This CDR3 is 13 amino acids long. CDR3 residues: CASSQGTGSPLHF. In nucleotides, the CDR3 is TGTGCCAGCAGCCAAGGGACAGGGTCGCCCCTCCACTTT.

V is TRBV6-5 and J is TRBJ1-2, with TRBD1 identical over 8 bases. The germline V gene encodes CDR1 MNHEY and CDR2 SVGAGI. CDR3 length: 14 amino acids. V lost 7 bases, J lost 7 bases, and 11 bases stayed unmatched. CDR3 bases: TGTGCCAGCAACAGCGGAGGGACAGGAGGTGGCTACACCTTC. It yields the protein CASNSGGTGGGYTF.

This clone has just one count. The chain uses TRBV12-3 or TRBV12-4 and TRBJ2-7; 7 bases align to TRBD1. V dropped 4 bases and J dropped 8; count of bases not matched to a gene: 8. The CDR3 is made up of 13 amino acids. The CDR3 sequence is CASSWGQTSKQYF. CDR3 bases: TGTGCCAGCAGTTGGGGACAGACCTCCAAGCAGTACTTC.

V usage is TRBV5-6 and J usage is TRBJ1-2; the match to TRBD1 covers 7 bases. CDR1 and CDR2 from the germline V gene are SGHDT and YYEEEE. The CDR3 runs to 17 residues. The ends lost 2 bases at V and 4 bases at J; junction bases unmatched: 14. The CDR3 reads CASSLARGKLIVYGYTF. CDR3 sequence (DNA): TGTGCCAGCAGCTTAGCCAGGGGGAAGTTAATAGTCTATGGCTACACCTTC.

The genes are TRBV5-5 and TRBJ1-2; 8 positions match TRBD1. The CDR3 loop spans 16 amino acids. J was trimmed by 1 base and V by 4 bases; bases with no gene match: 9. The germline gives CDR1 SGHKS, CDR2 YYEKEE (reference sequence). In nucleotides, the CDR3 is TGTGCCAGCAGCGGCGGACAGGGCGGCTTTAACTATGGCTACACCTTC. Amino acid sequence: CASSGGQGGFNYGYTF.

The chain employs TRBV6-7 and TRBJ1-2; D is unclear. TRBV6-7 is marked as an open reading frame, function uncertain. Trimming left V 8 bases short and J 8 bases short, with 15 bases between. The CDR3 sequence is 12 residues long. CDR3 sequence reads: CASPPHRGGYTF. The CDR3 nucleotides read TGTGCCAGCCCCCCCCACAGAGGGGGCTACACCTTC.

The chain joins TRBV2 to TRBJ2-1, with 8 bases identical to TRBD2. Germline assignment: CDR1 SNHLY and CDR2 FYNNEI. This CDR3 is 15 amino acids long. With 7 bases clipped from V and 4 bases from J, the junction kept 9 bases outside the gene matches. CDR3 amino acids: CASTRSGGPYNEQFF. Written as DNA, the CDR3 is TGTGCCAGCACTAGAAGCGGGGGCCCTTACAATGAGCAGTTCTTC.

CDR3 loop: CASSLIKSLRDRSSYEQYF. The CDR3 DNA sequence: TGTGCCAGCAGCCTCATAAAAAGCCTCCGGGACAGAAGCTCCTACGAGCAGTACTTC. The chain couples TRBV7-9 to TRBJ2-7, with 7 bases fitting TRBD1. The ends lost 5 bases at V and 0 bases at J; junction bases unmatched: 19. In germline, CDR1 is SEHNR, CDR2 FQNEAQ (reference sequence). The CDR3 contains 19 residues.

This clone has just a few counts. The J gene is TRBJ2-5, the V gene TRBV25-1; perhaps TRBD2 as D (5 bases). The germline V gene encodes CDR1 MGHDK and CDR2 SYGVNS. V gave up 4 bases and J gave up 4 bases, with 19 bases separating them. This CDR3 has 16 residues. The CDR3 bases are TGTGCCAGCAGTGCCGGGATTGGCGGGCAAATAGAGACCCAGTACTTC. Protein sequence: CASSAGIGGQIETQYF.

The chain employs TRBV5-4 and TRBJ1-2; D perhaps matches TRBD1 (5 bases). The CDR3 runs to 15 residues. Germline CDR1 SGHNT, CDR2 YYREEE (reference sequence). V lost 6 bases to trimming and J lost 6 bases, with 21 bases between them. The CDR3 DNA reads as TGTGCCAGCAACCTAGGGTCCGGGGGAAGCGATGGCTACACCTTC. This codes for CASNLGSGGSDGYTF.

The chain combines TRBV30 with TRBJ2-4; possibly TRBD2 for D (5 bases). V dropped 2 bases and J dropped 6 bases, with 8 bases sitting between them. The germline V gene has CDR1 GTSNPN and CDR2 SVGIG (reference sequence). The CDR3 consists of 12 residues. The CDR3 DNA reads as TGTGCCTGGAGTAGCGGCGGAAACATTCAGTACTTC. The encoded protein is CAWSSGGNIQYF.

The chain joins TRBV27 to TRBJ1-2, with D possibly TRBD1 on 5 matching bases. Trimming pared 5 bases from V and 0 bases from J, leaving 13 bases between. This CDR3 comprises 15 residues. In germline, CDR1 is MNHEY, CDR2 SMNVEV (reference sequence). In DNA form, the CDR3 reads TGTGCCAGCAGTCCCCGACAGCTTCCTAACTATGGCTACACCTTC. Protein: CASSPRQLPNYGYTF.

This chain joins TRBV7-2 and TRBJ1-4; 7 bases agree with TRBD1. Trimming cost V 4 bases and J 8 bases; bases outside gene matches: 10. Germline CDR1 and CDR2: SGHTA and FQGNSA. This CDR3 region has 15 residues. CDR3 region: CASSSYRGKEEKLFF. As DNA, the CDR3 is TGTGCCAGCAGCTCTTACAGGGGAAAGGAAGAAAAACTGTTTTTT.

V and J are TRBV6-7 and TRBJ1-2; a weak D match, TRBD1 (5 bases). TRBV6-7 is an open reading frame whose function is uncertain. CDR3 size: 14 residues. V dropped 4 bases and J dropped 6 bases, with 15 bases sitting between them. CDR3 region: CASSWGRENDGYTF. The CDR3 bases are TGTGCCAGCAGTTGGGGCAGGGAAAACGATGGCTACACCTTC.

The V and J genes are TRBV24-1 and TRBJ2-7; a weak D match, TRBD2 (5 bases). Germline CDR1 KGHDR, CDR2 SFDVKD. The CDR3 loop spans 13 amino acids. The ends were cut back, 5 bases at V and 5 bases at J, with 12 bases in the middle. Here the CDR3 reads CATSGPPGDEQYF. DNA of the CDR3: TGTGCCACCAGTGGCCCCCCCGGGGACGAGCAGTACTTC.

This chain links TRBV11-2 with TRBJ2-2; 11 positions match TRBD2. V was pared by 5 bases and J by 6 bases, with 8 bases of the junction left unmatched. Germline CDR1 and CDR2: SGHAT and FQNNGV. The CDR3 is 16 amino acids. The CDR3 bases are TGTGCCAGCAGCCACCAACGTAGCGGGGGGGCCGGGGAGCTGTTTTTT. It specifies CASSHQRSGGAGELFF.